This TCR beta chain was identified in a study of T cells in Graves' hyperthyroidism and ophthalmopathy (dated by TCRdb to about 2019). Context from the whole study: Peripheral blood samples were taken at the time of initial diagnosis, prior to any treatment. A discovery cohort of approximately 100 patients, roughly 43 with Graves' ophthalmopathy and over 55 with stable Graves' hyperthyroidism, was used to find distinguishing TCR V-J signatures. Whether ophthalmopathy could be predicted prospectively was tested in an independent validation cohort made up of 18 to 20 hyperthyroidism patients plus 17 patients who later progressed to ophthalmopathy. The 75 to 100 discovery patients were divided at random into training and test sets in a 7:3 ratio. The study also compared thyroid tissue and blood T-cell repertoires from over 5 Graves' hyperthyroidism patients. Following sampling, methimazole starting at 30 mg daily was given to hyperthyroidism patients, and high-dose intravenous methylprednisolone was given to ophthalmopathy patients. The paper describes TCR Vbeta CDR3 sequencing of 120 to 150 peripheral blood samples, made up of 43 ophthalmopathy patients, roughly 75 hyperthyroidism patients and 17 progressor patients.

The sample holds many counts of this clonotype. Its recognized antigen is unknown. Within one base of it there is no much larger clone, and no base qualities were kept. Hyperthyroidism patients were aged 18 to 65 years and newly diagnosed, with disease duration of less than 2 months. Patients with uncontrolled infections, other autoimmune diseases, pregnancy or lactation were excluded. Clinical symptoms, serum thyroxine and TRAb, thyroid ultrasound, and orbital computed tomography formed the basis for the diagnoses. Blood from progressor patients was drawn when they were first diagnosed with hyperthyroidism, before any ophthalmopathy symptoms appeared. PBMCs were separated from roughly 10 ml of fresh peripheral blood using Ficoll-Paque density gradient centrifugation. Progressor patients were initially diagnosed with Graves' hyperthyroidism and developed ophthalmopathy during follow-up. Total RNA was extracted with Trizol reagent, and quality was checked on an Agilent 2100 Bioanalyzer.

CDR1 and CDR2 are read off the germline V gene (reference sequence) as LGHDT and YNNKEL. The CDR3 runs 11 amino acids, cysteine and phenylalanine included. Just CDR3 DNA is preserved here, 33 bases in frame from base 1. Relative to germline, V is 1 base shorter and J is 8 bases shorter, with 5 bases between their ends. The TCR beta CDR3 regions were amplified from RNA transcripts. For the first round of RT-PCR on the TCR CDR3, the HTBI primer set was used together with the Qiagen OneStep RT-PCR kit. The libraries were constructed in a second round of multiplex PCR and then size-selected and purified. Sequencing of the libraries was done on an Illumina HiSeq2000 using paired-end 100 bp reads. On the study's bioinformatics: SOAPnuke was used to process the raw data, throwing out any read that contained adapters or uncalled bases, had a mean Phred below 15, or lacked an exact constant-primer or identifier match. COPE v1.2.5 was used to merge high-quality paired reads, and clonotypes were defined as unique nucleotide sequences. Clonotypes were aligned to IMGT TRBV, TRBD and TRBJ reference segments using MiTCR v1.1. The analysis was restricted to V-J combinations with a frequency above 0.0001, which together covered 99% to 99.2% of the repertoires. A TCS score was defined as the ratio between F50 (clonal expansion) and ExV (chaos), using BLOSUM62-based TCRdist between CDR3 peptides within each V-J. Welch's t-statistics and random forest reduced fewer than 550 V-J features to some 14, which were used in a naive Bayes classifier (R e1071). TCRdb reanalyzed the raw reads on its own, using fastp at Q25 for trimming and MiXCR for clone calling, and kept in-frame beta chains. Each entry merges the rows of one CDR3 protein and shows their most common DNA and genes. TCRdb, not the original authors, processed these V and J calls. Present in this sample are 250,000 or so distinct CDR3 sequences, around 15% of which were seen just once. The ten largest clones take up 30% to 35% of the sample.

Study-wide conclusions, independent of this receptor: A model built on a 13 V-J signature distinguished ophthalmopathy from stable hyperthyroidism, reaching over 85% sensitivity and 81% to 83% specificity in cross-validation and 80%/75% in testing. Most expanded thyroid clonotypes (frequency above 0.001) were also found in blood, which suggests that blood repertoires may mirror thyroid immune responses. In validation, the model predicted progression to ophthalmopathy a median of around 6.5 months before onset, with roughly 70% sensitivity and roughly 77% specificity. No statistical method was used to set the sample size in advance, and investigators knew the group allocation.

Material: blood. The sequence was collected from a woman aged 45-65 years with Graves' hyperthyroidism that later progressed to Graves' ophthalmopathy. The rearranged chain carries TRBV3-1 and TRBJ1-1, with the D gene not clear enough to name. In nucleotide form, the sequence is TGTGCCAGCAGCCAAGGGGCAGAAGCTTTCTTT. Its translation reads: CASSQGAEAFF. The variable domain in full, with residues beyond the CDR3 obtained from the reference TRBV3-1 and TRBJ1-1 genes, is DTAVSQTPKYLVTQMGNDKSIKCEQNLGHDTMYWYKQDSKKFLKIMFSYNNKELIINETVPNRFSPKSPDKAHLNLHINSLELGDSAVYFCASSQGAEAFFGQGTRLTVV.